This is a list of T cell receptor beta chains from one sample in a study of T cell responses to AZD1222 COVID-19 vaccine. The protocol was immunoSEQ multiplex PCR, while the TCRdb copy is restricted to in-frame clones and leaves out a portion. In the table there are 150,000 to 200,000 clones, 90% to 95% of which are singletons. The starting material was peripheral blood, obtained 28 days after the second AZD1222 dose. All receptors come from an adult who received the AZD1222 COVID-19 vaccine. The CDR3 runs from the conserved cysteine through the conserved F or W. The order of the fields is CDR3 length, D gene, V gene, J gene, clone size, CDR3 protein, CDR3 DNA. The D gene is left open where the match is weak. Only some rows state a clone size, as once, few, many or a class for expanded clones.

cdr3_length: 11; d_call: -; v_call: TRBV19; j_call: TRBJ1-2; clone_size: -; cdr3_aa: CAILTAYGYTF; cdr3_nt: TGTGCCATCCTCACTGCCTATGGCTACACCTTC
cdr3_length: 14; d_call: -; v_call: TRBV27; j_call: TRBJ1-5; clone_size: -; cdr3_aa: CASSLGGSNQPQHF; cdr3_nt: TGTGCCAGCAGTTTGGGGGGAAGCAATCAGCCCCAGCATTTT
cdr3_length: 16; d_call: -; v_call: TRBV11-2; j_call: TRBJ1-2; clone_size: -; cdr3_aa: CASSLDPGRSNYGYTF; cdr3_nt: TGTGCCAGCAGCTTAGATCCGGGCAGAAGTAACTATGGCTACACCTTC
cdr3_length: 15; d_call: TRBD1; v_call: TRBV5-4; j_call: TRBJ2-7; clone_size: -; cdr3_aa: CASSIARDRGHEQYF; cdr3_nt: TGTGCCAGCAGCATAGCCCGGGACAGGGGCCACGAGCAGTACTTC
cdr3_length: 15; d_call: -; v_call: TRBV11-3; j_call: TRBJ2-2; clone_size: -; cdr3_aa: CASSLNPGRMGELFF; cdr3_nt: TGTGCCAGCAGCTTAAACCCAGGGAGAATGGGGGAGCTGTTTTTT
cdr3_length: 12; d_call: TRBD1; v_call: TRBV27; j_call: TRBJ1-2; clone_size: -; cdr3_aa: CASSPGQGGYTF; cdr3_nt: TGTGCCAGCAGCCCGGGACAGGGGGGCTACACCTTC
cdr3_length: 13; d_call: -; v_call: TRBV7-8; j_call: TRBJ2-5; clone_size: -; cdr3_aa: CASSSNGGETQYF; cdr3_nt: TGTGCCAGCAGCTCAAATGGAGGAGAGACCCAGTACTTC
cdr3_length: 15; d_call: TRBD1; v_call: TRBV9; j_call: TRBJ2-4; clone_size: once; cdr3_aa: CASSLTGTGRNIQYF; cdr3_nt: TGTGCCAGCAGCTTAACCGGGACAGGGAGAAACATTCAGTACTTC
cdr3_length: 12; d_call: -; v_call: TRBV6-5; j_call: TRBJ1-2; clone_size: -; cdr3_aa: CASTLGPGGYTF; cdr3_nt: TGTGCCAGCACGCTCGGACCCGGAGGCTACACCTTC
cdr3_length: 16; d_call: -; v_call: TRBV12-5; j_call: TRBJ2-2; clone_size: -; cdr3_aa: CASGDGEGRRTGELFF; cdr3_nt: TGTGCTAGTGGTGATGGAGAGGGGAGGAGGACCGGGGAGCTGTTTTTT
cdr3_length: 13; d_call: TRBD2; v_call: TRBV7-9; j_call: TRBJ2-3; clone_size: once; cdr3_aa: CALGLAGADTQYF; cdr3_nt: TGTGCCTTGGGGCTAGCGGGAGCAGATACGCAGTATTTT
cdr3_length: 14; d_call: -; v_call: TRBV7-6; j_call: TRBJ2-7; clone_size: -; cdr3_aa: CASSGAWGSYEQYF; cdr3_nt: TGTGCCAGCAGCGGAGCTTGGGGCTCCTACGAGCAGTACTTC
cdr3_length: 14; d_call: -; v_call: TRBV7-9; j_call: TRBJ2-1; clone_size: -; cdr3_aa: CASSLTLPNNEQFF; cdr3_nt: TGTGCCAGCAGCTTAACGCTTCCGAACAATGAGCAGTTCTTC
cdr3_length: 17; d_call: -; v_call: TRBV4-1; j_call: TRBJ1-2; clone_size: -; cdr3_aa: CAPSQGGVGSGDYGYTF; cdr3_nt: TGCGCCCCCAGCCAAGGGGGGGTGGGGTCCGGAGACTATGGCTACACCTTC
cdr3_length: 13; d_call: -; v_call: TRBV4-2; j_call: TRBJ2-1; clone_size: -; cdr3_aa: CASSQDLRGPWFF; cdr3_nt: TGTGCCAGCAGCCAAGATCTCCGGGGACCTTGGTTCTTC
cdr3_length: 15; d_call: -; v_call: TRBV6-5; j_call: TRBJ1-2; clone_size: -; cdr3_aa: CASTPGRSSNYGYTF; cdr3_nt: TGTGCCAGCACCCCAGGTCGCAGTTCTAACTATGGCTACACCTTC
cdr3_length: 14; d_call: -; v_call: TRBV19; j_call: TRBJ1-6; clone_size: -; cdr3_aa: CASSTGQNNSPLHF; cdr3_nt: TGTGCCAGTAGTACCGGACAGAATAATTCACCCCTCCACTTT
cdr3_length: 13; d_call: -; v_call: TRBV28; j_call: TRBJ1-2; clone_size: -; cdr3_aa: CASIYSGASGYTF; cdr3_nt: TGTGCCAGCATCTACTCTGGGGCTTCTGGCTACACCTTC
cdr3_length: 14; d_call: -; v_call: TRBV5-5; j_call: TRBJ2-5; clone_size: once; cdr3_aa: CASSIRQPQETQYF; cdr3_nt: TGTGCCAGCAGCATTAGACAGCCACAAGAGACCCAGTACTTC
cdr3_length: 12; d_call: -; v_call: TRBV12-3/TRBV12-4; j_call: TRBJ2-7; clone_size: -; cdr3_aa: CASSFLIDEQYF; cdr3_nt: TGTGCCAGCAGTTTCCTCATTGACGAGCAGTACTTC
cdr3_length: 19; d_call: -; v_call: TRBV7-8; j_call: TRBJ1-1; clone_size: -; cdr3_aa: CASSLGLLGAGKYSTEAFF; cdr3_nt: TGTGCCAGCAGCTTAGGCCTTCTGGGGGCGGGGAAGTACTCCACTGAAGCTTTCTTT
cdr3_length: 12; d_call: -; v_call: TRBV24-1; j_call: TRBJ2-1; clone_size: -; cdr3_aa: CATSDSNNEQFF; cdr3_nt: TGTGCCACCAGTGATTCGAACAATGAGCAGTTCTTC
cdr3_length: 16; d_call: TRBD2; v_call: TRBV5-1; j_call: TRBJ2-7; clone_size: -; cdr3_aa: CASSSLPGLVSHEQYF; cdr3_nt: TGCGCCAGCAGCTCTCTTCCGGGACTAGTGAGTCACGAGCAGTACTTC